This is a list of T cell receptor beta chains from one sample in a study of shared clonotypes between healthy human individuals. TCRdb's copy holds only in-frame clones and misses some; the assay was immunoSEQ multiplex PCR. The sample has 1.6 million or so clones; roughly 98.5% are singletons. Sequencing used naive CD4+ T cells sorted from blood. Receptor source: a man aged 25 to 40 in good health. Both conserved end residues are part of each CDR3. The D gene is left open where the match is weak. Size is omitted from some rows. Given values are once, few, many or a class for expanded clones.

clone_size,v_call,j_call,d_call,cdr3_nt,cdr3_aa
.,TRBV19,TRBJ1-1,.,TGTGCCAGTAGCCCTGGAGGGGGACGGGTTAACACTGAAGCTTTCTTT,CASSPGGGRVNTEAFF
.,TRBV18,TRBJ1-5,.,TGTGCCAGCTCACCGGGGGGGGCGAGGGATCAGCCCCAGCATTTT,CASSPGGARDQPQHF
.,TRBV2,TRBJ2-2,.,TGTGCCAGCAGGAGCGGGACAGCTAACACCGGGGAGCTGTTTTTT,CASRSGTANTGELFF
.,TRBV18,TRBJ2-7,.,TGTGCCAGCTCACCAGGACAGCAGTACGAGCAGTACTTC,CASSPGQQYEQYF
.,TRBV5-1,TRBJ2-1,TRBD1,TGCGCCAGCAGCTTAAAGGGGGCGGAGAATGAGCAGTTCTTC,CASSLKGAENEQFF
.,TRBV6-5,TRBJ1-2,TRBD1,TGTGCCAGCAGTTACTCCGGGCCCGGAGGGGGCAATGGCTACACCTTC,CASSYSGPGGGNGYTF
.,TRBV6-1,TRBJ1-4,.,TGTGCCAGCAGTGAAGTTTACGGGGAAAAACTGTTTTTT,CASSEVYGEKLFF
.,TRBV5-4,TRBJ1-1,.,TGTGCCAGCAGCCGGGGAATTTTCGACACTGAAGCTTTCTTT,CASSRGIFDTEAFF
.,TRBV5-6,TRBJ2-2,.,TGTGCCAGCAGCTTCCGAAACAGGGTTGGGGAGCTGTTTTTT,CASSFRNRVGELFF
.,TRBV6-6,TRBJ2-1,.,TGTGCCAGCAGTAACCTTTACAATGAGCAGTTCTTC,CASSNLYNEQFF
.,TRBV7-6,TRBJ2-7,TRBD2,TGTGCCAGCAGCTCAGGGGGACTAGCGGGGTACGAGCAGTACTTC,CASSSGGLAGYEQYF
.,TRBV7-6,TRBJ2-1,.,TGTGCCAGCAGCTTAGGGGGCGGGACGCTAGCTCCCTACAATGAGCAGTTCTTC,CASSLGGGTLAPYNEQFF
.,TRBV10-1,TRBJ2-7,.,TGCGCCAGCAGTGAGGGAGGCCACGAGCAGTACTTC,CASSEGGHEQYF
.,TRBV4-1,TRBJ2-7,.,TGCGCCAGCAGCCAAGCCCTCCGGGAGTACATCTACGAGCAGTACTTC,CASSQALREYIYEQYF
.,TRBV5-1,TRBJ1-2,.,TGCGCCAGCAGCTTCGACATCCCTAACTATGGCTACACCTTC,CASSFDIPNYGYTF
.,TRBV29-1,TRBJ2-3,TRBD1,TGCAGCGTAGGGACAGGGGGCTCAGATACGCAGTATTTT,CSVGTGGSDTQYF
.,TRBV7-2,TRBJ2-1,.,TGTGCCAGCAGATCGGCCAGGACCCCCTACAATGAGCAGTTCTTC,CASRSARTPYNEQFF
.,TRBV19,TRBJ2-1,.,TGTGCCAGTAGTATAGGTGGACGCCAACTCACCTACAATGAGCAGTTCTTC,CASSIGGRQLTYNEQFF
once,TRBV28,TRBJ2-6,.,TGTGCCAGCAGTTTATCACCAGGGGTTGGGGCCAACGTCCTGACTTTC,CASSLSPGVGANVLTF
.,TRBV7-9,TRBJ1-4,.,TGTGCCAGCAGCTTAGAGGCCAGTCGGAATGAAAAACTGTTTTTT,CASSLEASRNEKLFF
.,TRBV27,TRBJ2-1,TRBD2,TGTGCCAGCTCCCACCTAGCGGTCTCCTACAATGAGCAGTTCTTC,CASSHLAVSYNEQFF
.,TRBV5-1,TRBJ2-1,TRBD1,TGCGCCAGCAGCTACGACAGGGGTGGTGAGCAGTTCTTC,CASSYDRGGEQFF
.,TRBV9,TRBJ2-3,TRBD2,TGTGCCAGCAGCGTAGCTGTGGCGGGAGGCCTCACAGATACGCAGTATTTT,CASSVAVAGGLTDTQYF
.,TRBV6-5,TRBJ1-2,.,TGTGCCAGCCGGGCAACAGCTAACTATGGCTACACCTTC,CASRATANYGYTF
.,TRBV30,TRBJ2-3,TRBD2,TGTGCCTGGAGTGGGACTAGCGCTACGCAGTATTTT,CAWSGTSATQYF
.,TRBV4-1,TRBJ1-5,.,TGCGCCAGCAGCCTCGACCCAAATCAGCCCCAGCATTTT,CASSLDPNQPQHF
.,TRBV9,TRBJ2-3,.,TGTGCCAGCAGCCTGAGGGAGAGATACACAGATACGCAGTATTTT,CASSLRERYTDTQYF
.,TRBV19,TRBJ2-1,.,TGTGCCAGTAGTACCCGGGCCCCGATAGTCGGTGGGAATGAGCAGTTCTTC,CASSTRAPIVGGNEQFF
.,TRBV5-1,TRBJ2-7,TRBD1,TGCGCCAGCAGCTCGACAGGGTCGGGCTCCTACGAGCAGTACTTC,CASSSTGSGSYEQYF
.,TRBV18,TRBJ1-2,.,TGTGCCAGCTCACTCAACGATGGCTACACCTTC,CASSLNDGYTF
.,TRBV4-3,TRBJ2-3,.,TGCGCCAGCAGCCCCAAAGGCGCAGGGCGCACAGATACGCAGTATTTT,CASSPKGAGRTDTQYF
.,TRBV27,TRBJ2-7,.,TGTGCCAGCAGTACCGGTGGGACCTTCTGGAACGAGCAGTACTTC,CASSTGGTFWNEQYF
.,TRBV5-1,TRBJ2-3,TRBD2,TGCGCCAGCAGCCCGACTAGCGAAAGCACAGATACGCAGTATTTT,CASSPTSESTDTQYF
.,TRBV5-4,TRBJ2-2,.,TGTGCCAGCAGCTTGGTCGGCGAGAGGGGCGGGGAGCTGTTTTTT,CASSLVGERGGELFF
.,TRBV15,TRBJ2-5,TRBD2,TGTGCCACCAGCGGCCGACTAGCGGGACAAGAGACCCAGTACTTC,CATSGRLAGQETQYF
.,TRBV7-9,TRBJ2-1,.,TGTGCCAGCAGCTTAACGAGTTACAATGAGCAGTTCTTC,CASSLTSYNEQFF
.,TRBV11-2,TRBJ2-7,.,TGTGCCAGCACCGTCCTGGGGGCTGGGTCCTACGAGCAGTACTTC,CASTVLGAGSYEQYF
.,TRBV5-6,TRBJ2-3,.,TGTGCCAGCAGCTTCCCACCGGGTACAGATACGCAGTATTTT,CASSFPPGTDTQYF
.,TRBV4-1,TRBJ2-7,TRBD2,TGCGCCAGCAGCCAAACGCTCACTAGCGGGATGACTTACGAGCAGTACTTC,CASSQTLTSGMTYEQYF
.,TRBV6-5,TRBJ2-7,TRBD2,TGTGCCAGCAGTTACCCCGGGACTAGCGGAGCCTACGAGCAGTACTTC,CASSYPGTSGAYEQYF
.,TRBV10-3,TRBJ1-5,.,TGTGCCATCAGTGAACACACCCTTAGGACGGTTAGCAATCAGCCCCAGCATTTT,CAISEHTLRTVSNQPQHF
once,TRBV27,TRBJ1-2,.,TGTGCCAGCAGCTTTCTAGGGGCCCACTACCGAGATGGCTACACCTTC,CASSFLGAHYRDGYTF
.,TRBV5-1,TRBJ1-5,.,TGCGCCAGCAGCCCCGCTTGGGGCAATCAGCCCCAGCATTTT,CASSPAWGNQPQHF
.,TRBV5-4,TRBJ2-1,.,TGTGCCAGCAGCTTGGTTTCCCACTACAATGAGCAGTTCTTC,CASSLVSHYNEQFF
.,TRBV5-1,TRBJ2-7,.,TGCGCCAGCAGCTCTGGGCCAGGGGACTACGAGCAGTACTTC,CASSSGPGDYEQYF
.,TRBV14,TRBJ2-1,TRBD2,TGTGCCAGCAGCTTACTAGCGGGAGGGCTAAGCGAGCAGTTCTTC,CASSLLAGGLSEQFF
once,TRBV10-3,TRBJ2-7,.,TGTGCCATCAGGGACTTAGGGGGGGGCGGCTCCTACGAGCAGTACTTC,CAIRDLGGGGSYEQYF
.,TRBV6-4,TRBJ2-3,.,TGTGCCAGCAGTGATGGGCCGACAAGCACAGATACGCAGTATTTT,CASSDGPTSTDTQYF
.,TRBV11-2,TRBJ2-4,.,TGTGCCAGCAGCACAGACCTCGCCACCAAAAACATTCAGTACTTC,CASSTDLATKNIQYF
.,TRBV11-1,TRBJ1-1,.,TGTGCCAGCAGCTTTCGCCAGAACACTGAAGCTTTCTTT,CASSFRQNTEAFF
.,TRBV29-1,TRBJ2-1,TRBD1,TGCAGCGTTGCCCGGGACAGGGGGTACAATGAGCAGTTCTTC,CSVARDRGYNEQFF
.,TRBV2,TRBJ1-1,.,TGTGCCAGCAGCGACTTTTCTGAAGCTTTCTTT,CASSDFSEAFF
.,TRBV28,TRBJ2-1,.,TGTGCCAGCAGGGATAGCTCCTACAATGAGCAGTTCTTC,CASRDSSYNEQFF
.,TRBV29-1,TRBJ2-5,TRBD2,TGCAGCGCCATATCGGGGGGTGAAGTAGTCCAGTACTTC,CSAISGGEVVQYF
.,TRBV9,TRBJ1-5,.,TGTGCCAGCAGCGTGAGGGGGGAGGAGCCCCAGCATTTT,CASSVRGEEPQHF
.,TRBV19,TRBJ2-5,.,TGTGCCAGTAGTATAGCGGGTAGAGAGACCCAGTACTTC,CASSIAGRETQYF
.,TRBV11-3,TRBJ1-4,.,TGTGCCAGCAGCCGAGCCAGGGAGGATGAAAAACTGTTTTTT,CASSRAREDEKLFF
.,TRBV27,TRBJ1-5,.,TGTGCCAGCAGACGAGGCCCAGGGGCCCAGCCCCAGCATTTT,CASRRGPGAQPQHF